This is a list of T cell receptor beta chains from one sample in a study of a mutant IDH1 vaccine in newly diagnosed glioma. The antigens for these receptors are not known. Produced via immunoSEQ multiplex PCR; TCRdb's table is partial and in-frame only. This sample has 75,000 to 95,000 clones, with roughly 89% found just once. The sequencing used PBMCs, collected from a glioma patient whose treatment included an IDH1 peptide vaccine. Source of these receptors: a woman aged 50 to 60 with glioma. CDR3s include the opening cysteine and the closing phenylalanine or tryptophan. Fields, in order: V gene, clone size, J gene, CDR3 protein. Size is stated for part of the rows, as once, few or many counts, or as a class when the clone is expanded.

TRBV28,.,TRBJ2-3,CASSFLAGADTQYF
TRBV5-1,.,TRBJ1-4,CASSKYGTGNEKLFF
TRBV28,.,TRBJ1-3,CASSAYTSRDLEGNTIYF
TRBV4-1,once,TRBJ2-1,CASSQDPGTSGRADEQFF
TRBV30,.,TRBJ2-3,CAWSVRGVLGDTQYF
TRBV5-5,.,TRBJ2-7,CAGYGGDSEARVEQYF
TRBV5-1,.,TRBJ2-3,CASSVTDTQYF
TRBV10-1,.,TRBJ2-3,CASSESSTSAIEDTQYF
TRBV19,.,TRBJ2-2,CASRGINTGELFF
TRBV5-6,.,TRBJ1-2,CASSWGVWANYGYTF
TRBV2,once,TRBJ1-2,CASRVFDRGIYGYTF
TRBV6-1,.,TRBJ2-3,CASSEVWPRGTDTQYF
TRBV5-1,.,TRBJ1-5,CASSLAETGLFSNFWHF
TRBV28,once,TRBJ2-1,CASSPPGRSYNEQFF
TRBV11-2,.,TRBJ2-7,CASSLDPGQGEQYF
TRBV5-1,.,TRBJ2-5,CASSTTGTETQYF
TRBV9,.,TRBJ2-2,CASAPGTSNTGELFF
TRBV7-8,.,TRBJ1-2,CASSLDRGIGNYGYTF
TRBV10-2,.,TRBJ2-1,CASRRGYNEQFF
TRBV5-6,.,TRBJ1-5,CASSLDPGRPQHF
TRBV5-1,.,TRBJ2-7,CASSFSWPGYEQYF
TRBV28,.,TRBJ2-3,CASSLRRGLSTDTQYF
TRBV4-1,.,TRBJ1-2,CASSQVIARDREDYGYTF
TRBV9,.,TRBJ1-5,CASSFRGDSNQPQHF
TRBV4-2,.,TRBJ2-7,CASSFSGRAREQYF
TRBV6-4,few,TRBJ2-7,CASKSRPSGTSGRCSYEQYF
TRBV29-1,.,TRBJ1-2,CSVEPHGSGRTYGYTF
TRBV2,once,TRBJ2-7,CASRPRGRGRGYEQYF
TRBV10-3,.,TRBJ2-1,CAIRRGVYNEQFF
TRBV5-4,.,TRBJ1-4,CASSSQGVVSEKLFF
TRBV7-9,.,TRBJ2-5,CASSLEPDKTQYF
TRBV11-2,.,TRBJ2-7,CASRLAGGGEQYF
TRBV18,.,TRBJ2-3,CASSPQVSTDTQYF
TRBV9,.,TRBJ2-1,CASSAGTSGRRNEQFF
TRBV2,.,TRBJ2-1,CASSEPAGGPNEQFF
TRBV9,.,TRBJ1-3,CASSVAGGSSGNTIYF
TRBV5-1,.,TRBJ2-1,CASSLGGGAAGDNEQFF
TRBV28,.,TRBJ2-2,CASSFSSRELFF
TRBV10-3,.,TRBJ1-2,CAIRMGSRPGDYGYTF
TRBV12-5,.,TRBJ2-3,CASGFRSIIKREGSQYF
TRBV2,.,TRBJ2-3,CASSRRTSTDTQYF
TRBV28,.,TRBJ2-3,CASSFLLGTQYF
TRBV6-1,.,TRBJ1-1,CASRRVGENTEAFF
TRBV9,.,TRBJ2-1,CASSIGTGVGDEQFF
TRBV11-2,.,TRBJ2-1,CASSLGTTNEQFF
TRBV5-4,.,TRBJ2-7,CASSPGLAGTYEQYF
TRBV7-3,.,TRBJ2-2,CASSLDGDGELFF
TRBV7-3,.,TRBJ2-7,CASSLGTGPREQYF